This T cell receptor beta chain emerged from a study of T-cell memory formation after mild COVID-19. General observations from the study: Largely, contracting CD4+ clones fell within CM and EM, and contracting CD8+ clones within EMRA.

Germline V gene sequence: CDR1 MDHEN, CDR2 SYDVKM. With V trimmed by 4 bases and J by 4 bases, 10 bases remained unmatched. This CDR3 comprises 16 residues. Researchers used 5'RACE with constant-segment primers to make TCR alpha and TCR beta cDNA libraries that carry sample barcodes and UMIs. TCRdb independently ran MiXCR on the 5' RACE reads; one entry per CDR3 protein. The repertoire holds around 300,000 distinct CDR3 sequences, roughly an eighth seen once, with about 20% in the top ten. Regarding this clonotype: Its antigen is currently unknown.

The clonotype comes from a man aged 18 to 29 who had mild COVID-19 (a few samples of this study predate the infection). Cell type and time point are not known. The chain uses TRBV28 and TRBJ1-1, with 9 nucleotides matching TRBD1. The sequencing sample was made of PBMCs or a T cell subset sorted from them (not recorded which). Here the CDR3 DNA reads TGTGCCAGCAGTTCGCCCTCCGGGACAGGGACCACTGAAGCTTTCTTT. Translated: CASSSPSGTGTTEAFF. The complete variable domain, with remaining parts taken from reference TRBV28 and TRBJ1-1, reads DVKVTQSSRYLVKRTGEKVFLECVQDMDHENMFWYRQDPGLGLRLIYFSYDVKMKEKGDIPEGYSVSREKKERFSLILESASTNQTSMYLCASSSPSGTGTTEAFFGQGTRLTVV.